The 10 T cell receptor beta chains presented below share a single source sample, sequenced in a study of T cell responses to AZD1222 COVID-19 vaccine. The assay was immunoSEQ multiplex PCR, and TCRdb's table has in-frame clones only and misses some. The sample shows some 91,000 clones, roughly 89% of them seen only once. Specimen: peripheral blood, collected on day 0 of AZD1222 vaccination. Source of these receptors: an adult in good health.

V usage is TRBV6-6 and J usage is TRBJ2-1; TRBD2 agrees at 7 bases. The V and J ends lost 1 base and 8 bases, in that order; junction bases with no gene match: 8. Looked up from germline, CDR1 is MNHNY and CDR2 is SVGAGI (reference sequence). The CDR3 loop spans 15 amino acids. CDR3 sequence (DNA): TGTGCCAGCAGTTACTTGGGGGAGGGCCTCGATGAGCAGTTCTTC. Translating it yields CASSYLGEGLDEQFF.

The CDR3 is CSASGWGLQRSAADEQYF. CDR3 DNA sequence: TGCAGTGCTAGTGGGTGGGGCCTACAGCGGTCGGCCGCCGACGAGCAGTACTTC. The V and J genes are TRBV20-1 and TRBJ2-7; D is perhaps TRBD1 or TRBD2 (5 bases each). V was cut by 3 bases and J by 5 bases, with 29 bases left in between. CDR3 size: 18 residues. Germline CDR1 reads DFQATT; CDR2 reads SNEGSKA (reference sequence).

The CDR3 protein is CASSLAFDSPYGYTF. CDR3 nucleotides: TGTGCCAGCAGCTTAGCGTTTGACAGCCCCTATGGCTACACCTTC. The V and J genes are TRBV7-2 and TRBJ1-2; D is possibly TRBD1 (5 bases). The CDR3 loop spans 15 amino acids. Deletions cut 0 bases from V and 4 bases from J, with 12 bases between. From germline, CDR1 is SGHTA and CDR2 FQGNSA.

CDR3 amino acids: CASSSGRIGVAFF. DNA for the CDR3: TGCGCCAGCAGCTCGGGACGAATCGGTGTGGCTTTCTTT. The V gene is TRBV5-1, the J gene TRBJ1-1; tentatively, D is TRBD1 (5 bases). The V and J ends lost 3 bases and 11 bases respectively, with 17 bases between them. The germline V gene encodes CDR1 SGHRS and CDR2 YFSETQ. The CDR3 runs to 13 residues.

The V and J genes are TRBV19 and TRBJ1-5; D is possibly TRBD1 (6 bases). Trimming took 1 base from V and 12 from J, leaving 13 bases between them. CDR3 length: 13 residues. Germline V gives CDR1 LNHDA, CDR2 SQIVND (reference sequence). The CDR3 is CASSIGGGDRQHF. The CDR3 DNA reads TGTGCCAGTAGTATAGGAGGGGGGGACCGCCAGCATTTT.

The chain employs TRBV7-9 and TRBJ2-3; D is possibly TRBD1 or TRBD2 (6 bases each). Germline CDR1 is SEHNR and CDR2 is FQNEAQ (reference sequence). Trimming stripped 0 bases from V and 3 bases from J, with 10 bases between. This CDR3 is 15 amino acids long. This chain's CDR3 is CASSLAQGGTDTQYF. The CDR3 nucleotides are TGTGCCAGCAGCTTAGCCCAAGGGGGGACAGATACGCAGTATTTT. Filled out from reference TRBV7-9 and TRBJ2-3, the complete variable domain reads DTGVSQNPRHKITKRGQNVTFRCDPISEHNRLYWYRQTLGQGPEFLTYFQNEAQLEKSRLLSDRFSAERPKGSFSTLEIQRTEQGDSAMYLCASSLAQGGTDTQYFGPGTRLTVL.

The chain uses TRBV5-4 and TRBJ1-6; 8 nucleotides match TRBD1. Germline values: CDR1 SGHNT, CDR2 YYREEE (reference sequence). J gave up 10 bases and V 6 bases, and 9 bases lay outside the gene matches. There are 14 residues in the CDR3. The CDR3 protein is CASNRDRGDSPLHF. The CDR3 DNA follows: TGTGCCAGCAACAGAGACAGGGGCGACTCACCCCTCCACTTT.

The V and J genes are TRBV6-2 or TRBV6-3 and TRBJ2-7; D is unresolved. V gave up 6 bases and J gave up 3 bases, with 9 bases separating them. Germline CDR1 MNHEY, CDR2 SVGEGT. The CDR3 is 12 residues long. The CDR3 coding sequence is TGTGCCAGCAGCCGGACCTACTACGAGCAGTACTTC. It specifies CASSRTYYEQYF.

The CDR3 region has the DNA TGTGCTAGTGGTTTCTCTACAGCTAACTATGGCTACACCTTC. Translated: CASGFSTANYGYTF. V and J are TRBV12-5 and TRBJ1-2; D call uncertain. The V gene's germline CDR1 is LGHNT and CDR2 FRNRAP. Trimming left V 3 bases short and J 0 bases short, with 8 bases between. This CDR3 has 14 residues.

The rearrangement links TRBV14 to TRBJ1-2; no reliable D call. The CDR3 length is 14 residues. Looked up from germline, CDR1 is SGHDN and CDR2 is FVKESK. The germline V and J ends were trimmed by 2 bases and 0 bases, with 7 bases remaining between them. The chain's CDR3 is CASSQYGANYGYTF. The CDR3, as DNA: TGTGCCAGCAGCCAATATGGGGCTAACTATGGCTACACCTTC.